The clone carrying this T cell receptor beta chain was counted once. The authors' processing: Quantification of nucleated cells was approximated via reference gene primer amplification. The assay was immunoSEQ multiplex PCR, and TCRdb's table has in-frame clones only and misses some. V and J calls plus clone size are reproduced from that table; the DNA served to infer D and trimming. This sample has some 400,000 clones, with approximately 86% found just once. These data originate in a study of blood T cell repertoires in COVID-19. Turning to the study itself: From T cells, B-cell-depleted T cells, or PBMCs came the material, which was cDNA or gDNA.

Germline V gene sequence: CDR1 MNHEY, CDR2 SMNVEV (reference sequence). The CDR3 loop spans 13 amino acids. Trimming stripped 2 bases from V and 5 bases from J, with 9 bases between. The chain carries TRBV27 and TRBJ1-1, with a tentative D call TRBD1 (5 bases). Sample: peripheral blood. The clonotype comes from a human donor in a cohort sampled during active COVID-19. CDR3 residues: CASSLQGGTEAFF. The CDR3 DNA sequence: TGTGCCAGCAGTTTACAGGGAGGAACTGAAGCTTTCTTT.